This note documents a single T cell receptor beta chain sequence. Its cognate antigen is unknown. Analyses pooled second doses at about 4 or about 12 weeks. Looked up from germline, CDR1 is MNHEY and CDR2 is SVGAGI. The CDR3 extends over 13 amino acids. The V gene end was trimmed by 5 bases and the J gene end by 4 bases; junction bases not matched to a gene: 3. TCRdb keeps only in-frame clones here, not all; method: immunoSEQ multiplex PCR. The sample lists fewer than 200,000 clones, around nine tenths occurring once. This specimen comes from a study of T cell responses to AZD1222 COVID-19 vaccine. Findings of the study overall: Baseline seropositives among AZD1222 recipients totaled only 5 to 7. All repertoire sampling was performed exclusively after the peak T cell response. Spike-specific TCR breadth and depth grew following two AZD1222 doses.

The material was peripheral blood, obtained 28 days after the second AZD1222 dose. This clonotype was obtained from an adult who received the AZD1222 COVID-19 vaccine. The V call is TRBV6-5, the J call TRBJ1-1; 8 bases fit TRBD1. This chain's CDR3 is CASSPQGGTEAFF. The CDR3 bases are TGTGCCAGCAGTCCACAGGGGGGCACTGAAGCTTTCTTT.